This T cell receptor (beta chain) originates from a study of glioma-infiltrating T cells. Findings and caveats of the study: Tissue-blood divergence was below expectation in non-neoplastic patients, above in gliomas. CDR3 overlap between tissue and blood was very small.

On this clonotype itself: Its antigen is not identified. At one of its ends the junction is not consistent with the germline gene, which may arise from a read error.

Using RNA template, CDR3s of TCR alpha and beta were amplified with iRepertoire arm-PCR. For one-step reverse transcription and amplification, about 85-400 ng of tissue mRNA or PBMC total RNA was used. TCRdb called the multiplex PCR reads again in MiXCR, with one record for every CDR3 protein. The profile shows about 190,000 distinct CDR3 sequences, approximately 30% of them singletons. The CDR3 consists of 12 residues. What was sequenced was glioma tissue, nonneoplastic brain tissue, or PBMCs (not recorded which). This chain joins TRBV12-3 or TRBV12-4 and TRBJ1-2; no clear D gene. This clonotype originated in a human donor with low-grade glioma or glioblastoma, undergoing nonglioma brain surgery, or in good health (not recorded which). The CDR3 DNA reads TGTGCCAGCAGTTTACAAGGTAGTGGCGACACCTTC. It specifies CASSLQGSGDTF.